These 25 T cell receptor beta chains originate from one sample sequenced in a study of metastatic and nonmetastatic thyroid tumors. TCRdb redid the clone calls on the PCR reads using MiXCR. Of under 95,000 clones listed, roughly 13% are singletons. None of the patients had undergone any treatment ahead of thyroid surgery. Sequenced: blood. The receptors here all came from a female donor with papillary thyroid cancer or a benign thyroid nodule (not recorded which). Some clones in this sample may be carry-over from other donors' samples.

This clone was seen at least ten times. Its ends do not fully match the called genes, so a read error is possible. The DNA of the CDR3 is TGTGCCAGCAGCCAGCGGACAGGGGGCTTCTATGGCTACATCTTC. It specifies CASSQRTGGFYGYIF. J is TRBJ1-2 and V is TRBV3-1, with 11 bases lining up with TRBD1. Germline V gene sequence: CDR1 LGHDT, CDR2 YNNKEL (reference sequence). The CDR3 extends over 15 amino acids.

This clone has a count of ten or more. This sequence joins TRBV28 and TRBJ1-1; 7 nucleotides match TRBD1. Germline CDR1 and CDR2: MDHEN and SYDVKM. Unmatched junction bases numbered 11, after V lost 7 bases and J lost 0 bases. This CDR3 contains 16 residues. The CDR3 nucleotides are TGTGCCAGCACTAGGGACAGCTTAAACCTGAACACTGAAGCTTTCTTT. Translating gives CASTRDSLNLNTEAFF.

Notes on this clone: The junction departs from the called germline gene at one end, perhaps through a read error. The chain couples TRBV6-1 to TRBJ2-7, with no clear D. The CDR3 totals 14 residues. Germline V gene lookup returns CDR1 MNHNS and CDR2 SASEGT. CDR3 sequence reads: CASRIRERSGEHYF. The CDR3 DNA sequence: TGTGCCAGCAGGATTCGAGAGAGGTCGGGCGAGCATTACTTC.

About this clone itself: A much larger clonotype is one base distant, so this may be a read error. The genes are TRBV10-3 and TRBJ1-2, with a weak D call TRBD1 (6 bases). This CDR3 spans 14 amino acids. V was shortened by 2 bases and J by 3 bases, with 10 bases between the two germline ends. Germline loops: CDR1 ENHRY, CDR2 SYGVKD. CDR3 DNA sequence: TGTGCCATCAGTGAGGCCGGGGGCGACTATGGCTACACCTTC. Its protein is CAISEAGGDYGYTF.

In this sample, this clone turned up many times. J is TRBJ2-7 and V is TRBV20-1; TRBD1 is a possible D gene (6 bases). This CDR3 region has 14 residues. V shed 4 bases and J shed 5 bases, with 18 bases lying between them. Germline lookup yields CDR1 DFQATT and CDR2 SNEGSKA (reference sequence). The CDR3 DNA is TGCAGTGCTAAAGGGGGTCTCGGGTGGGACGAGCAGTACTTC. Translating it yields CSAKGGLGWDEQYF.

This clone was seen many times. The chain joins TRBV11-1 to TRBJ1-1; tentatively, D is TRBD1 (6 bases). Germline assignment: CDR1 SGHAT and CDR2 FQDESV (reference sequence). This CDR3 spans 17 amino acids. The germline V and J ends were trimmed by 1 base and 1 base, with 16 bases remaining between them. The CDR3 sequence: CASSLGGRGGKNTEAFF. As DNA, the CDR3 is TGTGCCAGCAGCTTAGGGGGCAGGGGCGGTAAGAACACTGAAGCTTTCTTT.

Many counts were recorded for this clone. The V and J genes are TRBV11-2 and TRBJ2-3; D might be TRBD2 (6 bases). The V gene lost 1 base and the J gene lost 2 bases, with 13 bases spanning the gap. This CDR3 region has 16 residues. The germline gives CDR1 SGHAT, CDR2 FQNNGV. CDR3: CASSLGPAGPTDTQYF. CDR3 DNA: TGTGCCAGCAGCTTAGGTCCAGCGGGCCCCACAGATACGCAGTATTTT.

This clone appeared many times. This rearrangement joins TRBV9 to TRBJ1-1, with a possible D match to TRBD1 (6 bases). The length of the CDR3 is 15 residues. The germline CDR1 and CDR2 sequences are SGDLS and YYNGEE. V lost 0 bases and J 4 bases, leaving 13 bases between the germline ends. In nucleotides, the CDR3 is TGTGCCAGCAGCGTAGGTCAAGGGGGGGTCACTGAAGCTTTCTTT. Translation gives CASSVGQGGVTEAFF. Full variable domain (outside the CDR3, taken from reference TRBV9 and TRBJ1-1): DSGVTQTPKHLITATGQRVTLRCSPRSGDLSVYWYQQSLDQGLQFLIQYYNGEERAKGNILERFSAQQFPDLHSELNLSSLELGDSALYFCASSVGQGGVTEAFFGQGTRLTVV.

This clone was detected ten times or more. The rearrangement joins TRBV12-3 or TRBV12-4 to TRBJ1-6; D unresolved. The V and J ends lost 3 bases and 11 bases respectively, with 17 bases between them. The CDR3 runs to 15 residues. DNA for the CDR3: TGTGCCAGCAGTTTCATATCCCGTCCGGGTGCACCCCTCCACTTT. Its translation is CASSFISRPGAPLHF.

This clone was seen many times. The chain couples TRBV28 to TRBJ1-1, with D uncertain. V was shortened by 8 bases and J by 9 bases, with 19 bases between the two germline ends. The CDR3 sequence is 13 residues long. The germline gives CDR1 MDHEN, CDR2 SYDVKM. Here the CDR3 reads CASGVPHLRKAFF. The CDR3 nucleotides read TGTGCCAGCGGTGTCCCACACCTACGGAAAGCTTTCTTT.

There are a few counts of this clone. The chain couples TRBV27 to TRBJ1-2, with D hard to call. CDR1 and CDR2 from the germline V gene are MNHEY and SMNVEV (reference sequence). The CDR3 is 14 amino acids. V was trimmed by 4 bases and J by 0 bases, leaving 9 bases between them. This CDR3 is CASSSSGANYGYTF. The CDR3 bases are TGTGCCAGCAGTTCGTCCGGAGCTAACTATGGCTACACCTTC.

This clone was picked up many times. CDR3 DNA: TGTGCTAGTGGTTTGGAGGGGAGAGGAGATACGCAGTATTTT. It translates to CASGLEGRGDTQYF. V is TRBV12-5 and J is TRBJ2-3; D assignment may be TRBD1 or TRBD2 (5 bases each). Trimming stripped 1 base from V and 5 bases from J, with 10 bases between. Germline CDR1 and CDR2: LGHNT and FRNRAP. The CDR3 sequence is 14 residues long.

In this sample, this clone turned up a few times. The chain carries TRBV27 and TRBJ2-2; no firm D call. Between the trimmed V and J ends, which lost 2 bases and 0 bases, there was a span of 16 bases. The germline V gene encodes CDR1 MNHEY and CDR2 SMNVEV (reference sequence). This CDR3 region has 18 residues. The CDR3 DNA follows: TGTGCCAGCAGTTTAAGGGTAGGAGTCCTGTCGAACACCGGGGAGCTGTTTTTT. It yields the protein CASSLRVGVLSNTGELFF.

This clone showed up just a few times. A read error may explain this, as a much larger clone is one base away. Other DNA sequences in this sample translate to the same CDR3. The chain links TRBV5-1 to TRBJ2-6; D is possibly TRBD1 or TRBD2 (5 bases each). CDR1 and CDR2 (germline): SGHRS, YFSETQ. The CDR3 covers 14 residues. The CDR3 is CASSGSTGASVLTF. The CDR3 coding sequence is TGCGCCAGCAGCGGGAGCACTGGGGCCAGCGTCCTGACTTTC.

This clone was seen a handful of times. The chain uses TRBV5-4 and TRBJ1-2; maybe TRBD1 (6 bases). Per the germline V gene, CDR1 is SGHNT and CDR2 is YYREEE (reference sequence). V was cut by 5 bases and J by 6 bases, with 11 bases left in between. The CDR3 runs to 12 residues. CDR3 coding DNA: TGTGCCAGCAGTCAGACAGGCAATGGCTACACCTTC. Protein: CASSQTGNGYTF.

The sample holds one count of this clone. This chain links TRBV20-1 with TRBJ2-2, with TRBD2 identical over 10 bases. The ends lost 0 bases at V and 4 bases at J; junction bases unmatched: 5. Germline V gene lookup returns CDR1 DFQATT and CDR2 SNEGSKA (reference sequence). CDR3 length: 16 residues. The CDR3 bases are TGCAGTGCTAGAGAGAGGCTAGCGGGGGTCACCGGGGAGCTGTTTTTT. This gives the protein CSARERLAGVTGELFF.

This clone was seen many times. The V gene is TRBV5-5, the J gene TRBJ2-3; D not resolved. V lost 4 bases to trimming and J lost 2 bases, with 17 bases between them. Germline V CDR1 and CDR2: SGHKS, YYEKEE (reference sequence). The CDR3 runs to 16 residues. The CDR3: CASSRFPSTFTDTQYF. The DNA of the CDR3 is TGTGCCAGCAGCCGGTTTCCTTCAACTTTCACAGATACGCAGTATTTT.

The CDR3 coding sequence is TGTGCCTGGAGGGCACAGGGGGGAAGAGGAAAACTGTTTTTT. This gives the protein CAWRAQGGRGKLFF. This sequence joins TRBV30 and TRBJ1-4; 8 nucleotides line up with TRBD1. The CDR3 has 14 residues. After removal of 3 bases from V and 10 bases from J, the junction contained 10 bases not matched to a gene. Germline-derived CDR1 and CDR2 are GTSNPN and SVGIG (reference sequence).

The V call is TRBV18, the J call TRBJ2-4, with a tentative D call TRBD1 (6 bases). The CDR3 extends over 14 amino acids. The germline gives CDR1 KGHSH, CDR2 LQKENI. With 2 bases removed from V and 13 bases from J, the gap between germline ends came to 18 bases. CDR3 protein: CASSPRDGPGAQYF. In nucleotides, the CDR3 is TGTGCCAGCTCACCAAGGGACGGGCCAGGGGCCCAGTACTTC.

The rearrangement links TRBV18 to TRBJ1-1; D is ambiguous. Germline V gene lookup returns CDR1 KGHSH and CDR2 LQKENI. The V end was cut by 5 bases, the J end by 3 bases, with 10 bases between. The CDR3 totals 13 residues. The CDR3 is CASSNGWYTEAFF. In DNA, the CDR3 is TGTGCCAGCTCAAACGGGTGGTACACTGAAGCTTTCTTT.

The table lists this clone with many counts. The rearrangement links TRBV14 to TRBJ1-6; D unresolved. Trimming cost V 3 bases and J 4 bases, with 10 bases left between them. CDR1 is SGHDN, CDR2 FVKESK, per germline. The CDR3 extends over 15 amino acids. CDR3 DNA: TGTGCCAGCAGCCAGGAGCAAGTATATAATTCACCCCTCCACTTT. It specifies CASSQEQVYNSPLHF.

This clone was recorded at least ten times. The rearrangement joins TRBV28 to TRBJ1-1; D ambiguous. CDR3 size: 13 residues. Germline CDR1 and CDR2: MDHEN and SYDVKM. The CDR3 spells CVITDSTNTEAFF. CDR3 DNA: TGTGTCATAACGGACTCTACGAACACTGAAGCTTTCTTT.

This clone occurred many times. The J gene is TRBJ1-2, the V gene TRBV4-3; D not resolved. Per the germline V gene, CDR1 is LGHNA and CDR2 is YSLEER. Trimming pared 2 bases from V and 4 bases from J, leaving 17 bases between. The CDR3 totals 16 residues. CDR3 region: CASSQTVGLQTYGYTF. The DNA of the CDR3 is TGCGCCAGCAGCCAAACTGTCGGGCTTCAGACCTATGGCTACACCTTC.

The V and J genes are TRBV7-3 and TRBJ1-1; D unclear. The V end lost 7 bases, the J end lost 3 bases, and 12 bases lay between the germline ends. Germline CDR1 and CDR2: SGHTA and FQGTGA. The CDR3 totals 13 residues. CDR3 residues: CASTLNRDTEAFF. The DNA of the CDR3 is TGTGCCAGCACCCTAAACCGGGACACTGAAGCTTTCTTT.

This clone was counted many times. The chain is built from TRBV6-2 or TRBV6-3 and TRBJ2-7; D is unresolved. CDR1 is MNHEY, CDR2 SVGEGT, per germline. This CDR3 region has 16 residues. Trimming took off 6 bases at V and 0 bases at J, with 18 bases between the two ends. The CDR3 DNA sequence: TGTGCCAGCAGGCCCCTTTTAAGCCTCAACTCCTACGAGCAGTACTTC. Translated: CASRPLLSLNSYEQYF.